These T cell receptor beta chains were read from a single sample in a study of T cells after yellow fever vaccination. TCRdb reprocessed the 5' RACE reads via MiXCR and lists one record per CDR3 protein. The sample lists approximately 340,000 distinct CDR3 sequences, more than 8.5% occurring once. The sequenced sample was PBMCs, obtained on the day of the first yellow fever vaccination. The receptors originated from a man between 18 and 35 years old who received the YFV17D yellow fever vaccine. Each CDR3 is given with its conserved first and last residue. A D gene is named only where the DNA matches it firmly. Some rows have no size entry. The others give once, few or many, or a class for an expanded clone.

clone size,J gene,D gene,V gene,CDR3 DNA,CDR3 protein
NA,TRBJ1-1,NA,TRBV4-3,TGCGCCAGCAGCCCAATAGGGTCCAGGACTGAAGCTTTCTTT,CASSPIGSRTEAFF
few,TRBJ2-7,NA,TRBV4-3,TGCGCCAGCAGCCAAGGCACCAACAGCTACGAGCAGTACTTC,CASSQGTNSYEQYF
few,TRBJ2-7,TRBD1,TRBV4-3,TGCGCCAGCAGCCAAGAGATCAAAGGGGGCGCGATCCCCTACGAGCAGTACTTC,CASSQEIKGGAIPYEQYF
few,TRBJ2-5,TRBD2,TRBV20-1,TGCAGTGCTACCTATAGCGGGGGGGCGCGGACCCAGTACTTC,CSATYSGGARTQYF
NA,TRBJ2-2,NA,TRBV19,TGTGCCAGTAGATCTATCATTAGATCCGGGGAGCTGTTTTTT,CASRSIIRSGELFF
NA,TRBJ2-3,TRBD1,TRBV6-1,TGTGCCAGCAGGACAGGGCACTACACAGATACGCAGTATTTT,CASRTGHYTDTQYF
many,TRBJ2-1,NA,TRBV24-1,TGTGCCACCAGAGCCCTAGGTGAGCAGTTCTTC,CATRALGEQFF
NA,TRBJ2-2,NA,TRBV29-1,TGCAGCGTCCCGGGACCGTCGAACACCGGGGAGCTGTTTTTT,CSVPGPSNTGELFF
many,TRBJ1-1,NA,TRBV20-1,TGCAGTGCTAGAGAAGAAGTTGAAGCTTTCTTT,CSAREEVEAFF
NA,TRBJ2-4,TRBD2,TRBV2,TGTGCCAGCACCGAAGGTAGCGGGGGGGATTTTCAGTACTTC,CASTEGSGGDFQYF
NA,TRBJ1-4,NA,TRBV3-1,TGTGCCAGCAGCCAAGGTCGGCAGGGTAATGAAAAACTGTTTTTT,CASSQGRQGNEKLFF
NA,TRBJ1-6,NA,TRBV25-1,TGTGCCAGCAGTGAATGTCTTCACAGGGTGATCGGGTCCTATAATTCACCCCTCCACTTT,CASSECLHRVIGSYNSPLHF
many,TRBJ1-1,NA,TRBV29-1,TGCAGCGTTGCACCGGGTTGGGGGATGAACACTGAAGCTTTCTTT,CSVAPGWGMNTEAFF
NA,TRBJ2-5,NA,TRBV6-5,TGTACCAGCAGTTACTCCTACGGGCGTTCCCAAGAGACCCAGTACTTC,CTSSYSYGRSQETQYF
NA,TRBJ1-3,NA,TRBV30,TGTGCCTGGAAGGGCTACTCTGGAAACACCATATATTTT,CAWKGYSGNTIYF
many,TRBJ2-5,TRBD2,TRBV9,TGTGCCAGCAGCGCCCGGGGGGGCACAGTTCAAGAGACCCAGTACTTC,CASSARGGTVQETQYF